This T cell receptor beta chain stems from a study of T cells in localized non-small cell lung cancer. Study outcomes and limitations: Among blood samples, higher T cell density accompanied longer overall survival. Maximal T cell clonality occurred in uninvolved adjacent lung, with tumor ranking below it. Adjacent lung had a median 57 of the 100 largest tumor clones.

TCRdb's table, derived via immunoSEQ multiplex PCR, lists solely in-frame clones and lacks some. The sample lists 90,000 to 95,000 clones; approximately 91% were seen once. In its sample, this clone was seen once. No antigen is known for it. V shed 0 bases, J shed 2 bases, and the junction held 5 bases outside the gene matches. The CDR3 loop spans 15 amino acids. The germline V gene encodes CDR1 SGHNT and CDR2 YYREEE (reference sequence). This chain uses TRBV5-4 with TRBJ2-7, with TRBD1 matching 7 bases. The TCR was taken from a woman aged 35 to 69 with stage II squamous cell lung carcinoma. The source was PBMCs, collected before any cancer treatment. The DNA of the CDR3 is TGTGCCAGCAGCTTGGGAACAGGGGACACCTACGAGCAGTACTTC. As protein: CASSLGTGDTYEQYF.